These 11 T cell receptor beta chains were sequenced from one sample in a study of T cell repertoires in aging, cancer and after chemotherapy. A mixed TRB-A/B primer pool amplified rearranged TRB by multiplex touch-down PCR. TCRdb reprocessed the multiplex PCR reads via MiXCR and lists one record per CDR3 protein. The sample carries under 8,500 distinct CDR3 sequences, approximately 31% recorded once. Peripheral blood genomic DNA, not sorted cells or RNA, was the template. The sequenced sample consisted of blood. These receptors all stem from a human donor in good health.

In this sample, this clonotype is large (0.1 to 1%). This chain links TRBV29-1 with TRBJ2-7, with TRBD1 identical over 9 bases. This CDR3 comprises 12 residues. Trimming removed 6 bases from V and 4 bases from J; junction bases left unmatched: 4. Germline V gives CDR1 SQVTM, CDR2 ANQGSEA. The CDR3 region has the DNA TGCAGCGTCAGACAGGGGGGTTACGAGCAGTACTTC. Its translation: CSVRQGGYEQYF.

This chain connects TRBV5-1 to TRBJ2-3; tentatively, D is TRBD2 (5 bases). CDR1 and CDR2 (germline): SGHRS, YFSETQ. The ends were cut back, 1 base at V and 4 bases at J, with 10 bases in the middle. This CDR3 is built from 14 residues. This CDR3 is CASSLMGSADTQYF. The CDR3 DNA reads TGCGCCAGCAGCTTGATGGGGAGCGCAGATACGCAGTATTTT.

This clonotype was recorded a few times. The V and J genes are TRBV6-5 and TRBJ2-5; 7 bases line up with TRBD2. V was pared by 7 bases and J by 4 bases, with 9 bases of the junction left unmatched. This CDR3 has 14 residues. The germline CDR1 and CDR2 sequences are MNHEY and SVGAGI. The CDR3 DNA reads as TGTGCCAGCAACCCCGGGGGGATTTCAGAGACCCAGTACTTC. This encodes CASNPGGISETQYF.

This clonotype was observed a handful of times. CDR3 DNA: TGTGCCATCAGTGAGGGCCAGGGTGCAACTCAGCCCCAGCATTTT. Protein: CAISEGQGATQPQHF. The chain employs TRBV10-3 and TRBJ1-5; TRBD1 might be the D (5 bases). The germline CDR1 and CDR2 sequences are ENHRY and SYGVKD. Trimming took off 2 bases at V and 6 bases at J, with 14 bases between the two ends. The CDR3 has 15 amino acids.

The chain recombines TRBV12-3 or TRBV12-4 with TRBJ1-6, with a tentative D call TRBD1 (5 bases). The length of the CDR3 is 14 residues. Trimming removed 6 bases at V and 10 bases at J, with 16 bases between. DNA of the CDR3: TGTGCCAGCAGCAATGCGGGAGGGGTGTCACCCCTCCACTTT. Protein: CASSNAGGVSPLHF.

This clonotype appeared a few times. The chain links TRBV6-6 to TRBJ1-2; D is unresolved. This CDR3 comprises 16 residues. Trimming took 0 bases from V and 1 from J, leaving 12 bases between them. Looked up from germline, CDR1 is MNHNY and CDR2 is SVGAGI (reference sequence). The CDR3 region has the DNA TGTGCCAGCAGTTACTCGACGAGACACAATAACTATGGCTACACCTTC. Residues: CASSYSTRHNNYGYTF.

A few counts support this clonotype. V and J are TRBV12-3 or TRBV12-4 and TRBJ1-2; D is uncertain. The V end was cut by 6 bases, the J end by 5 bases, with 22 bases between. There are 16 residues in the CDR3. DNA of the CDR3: TGTGCCAGCAGCGACACACCCCAGTCCCCCTTTTATGGCTACACCTTC. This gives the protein CASSDTPQSPFYGYTF.

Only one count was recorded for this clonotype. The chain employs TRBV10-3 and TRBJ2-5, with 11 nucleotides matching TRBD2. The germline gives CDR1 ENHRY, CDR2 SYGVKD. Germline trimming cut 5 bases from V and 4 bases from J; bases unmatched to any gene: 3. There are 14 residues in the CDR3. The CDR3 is CAISHSGGGETQYF. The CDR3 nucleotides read TGTGCCATCAGTCATAGCGGGGGGGGAGAGACCCAGTACTTC.

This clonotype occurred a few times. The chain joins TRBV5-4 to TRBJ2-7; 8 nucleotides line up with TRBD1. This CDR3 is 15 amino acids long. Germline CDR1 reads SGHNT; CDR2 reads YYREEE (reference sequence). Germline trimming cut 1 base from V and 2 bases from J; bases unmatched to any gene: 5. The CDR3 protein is CASSLRTGTAYEQYF. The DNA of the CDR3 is TGTGCCAGCAGCTTGAGGACAGGGACGGCCTACGAGCAGTACTTC.

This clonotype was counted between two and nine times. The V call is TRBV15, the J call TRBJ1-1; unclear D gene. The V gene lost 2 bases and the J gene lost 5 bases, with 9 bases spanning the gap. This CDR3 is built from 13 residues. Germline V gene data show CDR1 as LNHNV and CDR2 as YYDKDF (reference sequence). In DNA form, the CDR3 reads TGTGCCACCAGCAGACTGGTTGGAACTGAAGCTTTCTTT. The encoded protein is CATSRLVGTEAFF. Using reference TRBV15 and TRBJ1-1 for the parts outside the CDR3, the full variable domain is DAMVIQNPRYQVTQFGKPVTLSCSQTLNHNVMYWYQQKSSQAPKLLFHYYDKDFNNEADTPDNFQSRRPNTSFCFLDIRSPGLGDTAMYLCATSRLVGTEAFFGQGTRLTVV.

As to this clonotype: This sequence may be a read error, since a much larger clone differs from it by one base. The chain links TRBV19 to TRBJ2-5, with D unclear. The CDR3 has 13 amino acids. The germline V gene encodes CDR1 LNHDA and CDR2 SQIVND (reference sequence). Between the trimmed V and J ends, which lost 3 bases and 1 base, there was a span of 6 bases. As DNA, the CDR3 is TGTGCCAGTAGTATCTTCCCCCAAGAGACCCAGTACTTC. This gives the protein CASSIFPQETQYF.